This T cell receptor beta chain originates from a study of metastatic and nonmetastatic thyroid tumors. Turning to the study itself: The study looked at repertoires side by side in blood and in tumor or nodule tissue from malignant and benign thyroid patients.

The CDR3 contains 16 residues. With 11 bases removed from V and 4 bases from J, the gap between germline ends came to 26 bases. CDR1 and CDR2 (germline): MNHNS, SASEGT. TCRdb reanalyzed the PCR reads with MiXCR. This sample has around 30,000 clones, with 20% to 25% found just once. No treatment of any kind had been given to any patient before thyroid surgery. This sequence was found in a male donor with papillary thyroid cancer or a benign thyroid nodule (not recorded which). Some clones in this sample may be carry-over from other donors' samples. The rearrangement links TRBV6-1 to TRBJ1-2; the D gene is possibly TRBD1 (5 bases). What was sequenced was tumor tissue. The CDR3: CAGSGSGGGSRYGYTF. In nucleotides, the CDR3 is TGTGCCGGGTCAGGAAGCGGGGGTGGGAGCCGCTATGGCTACACCTTC.